This T cell receptor beta chain was sequenced in a study of blood T cell repertoires in COVID-19 (TCRdb year 2020). Some background on the complete study: Samples from collaborators originated in the United States, Italy and Spain and spanned both the acute and convalescent phases of COVID-19. The material from the prospective study consisted of cDNA or gDNA derived from T cells, B-cell-depleted T cells, or PBMCs. The dataset comprised deeply sampled blood TCRbeta repertoires from subjects exposed to, actively infected with, or recovered from COVID-19. The repertoires were released in a freely available public database meant as a resource for research on the immune response to SARS-CoV-2. Samples came from the ongoing ImmuneRACE study (first 160 participants) plus 1,254 subjects from 6 global collaborators. The sample metadata nearly always contained a de-identified subject ID, COVID-19 status, age in years and sex. Where available, HLA class I and class II types were taken from metadata supplied by the sample provider and were not determined by assay-based typing.

For this clone: Its antigen is not yet known. Base qualities are not at hand, and no much larger clone is one base apart.

The investigation overall reported the following: How much clinical and demographic metadata was included differed by source and by participant, and the metadata was provided uncurated.

Whole blood was collected in K2EDTA tubes by collaborating institutions according to the institutions' own protocols. Collaborator samples were shipped for TCRbeta analysis as frozen whole blood, isolated PBMCs, or DNA extracted from either sample type. The immunoSEQ Assay, a bias-controlled multiplex PCR, was used to amplify TCRbeta CDR3 regions from genomic DNA. As for the authors' bioinformatics: Nucleated cell counts per sample were estimated from amplification of reference gene primers within the assay. Sequence reads were collapsed and filtered to measure the absolute abundance of every unique TCRbeta CDR3 rearrangement. Productive Simpson clonality was computed per sample as the square root of Simpson's diversity index over productive rearrangements. TCRdb limited this immuneACCESS table to in-frame rearrangements with V and J called. A share of clones is missing; checked studies link under half to unresolved V genes, and the rest is unexplained. That table furnishes V, J and clone size, whereas the DNA furnished D and trimming. In all, the sample holds roughly 260,000 clones, and about 87% of those were seen once. The ten largest clonotypes hold over 2% of the sample.

The TCR originated in a woman aged 45-60 years with acute or convalescent COVID-19. Source material: peripheral blood.

The CDR3 corresponds to CASSYRQGETEAFF. The DNA sequence follows: TGTGCCAGCAGTTACCGTCAGGGGGAAACTGAAGCTTTCTTT. The chain is assembled from TRBV6-5 and TRBJ1-1, with 7 bases in between that match TRBD1. CDR1 and CDR2 (MNHEY, SVGAGI) derive from the germline V gene. From the cysteine up to the phenylalanine, the CDR3 has a length of 14 residues. Just the 42-base CDR3 DNA is kept, in frame starting at base 1. Trimming leaves V shorter by 2 bases and J shorter by 5 bases, with the junction holding 5 bases beyond the gene matches.